This T cell receptor beta chain was found in a study of blood T cell repertoires in COVID-19. At the level of the study: Sites in the United States, Italy and Spain provided acute and convalescent COVID-19 samples. PBMCs, B-cell-depleted T cells, or T cells were the source of the cDNA or gDNA that made up the material.

Authors' data handling: Reference gene primer amplification gave nucleated cell count estimates. The repertoire was sequenced with immunoSEQ multiplex PCR; TCRdb's copy has only in-frame clones and lacks some. V, J and clone size are taken as reported in that table, and D and trimming were inferred from the DNA itself. The table includes roughly 80,000 clones, roughly nine tenths detected once. The CDR3 has 14 amino acids. The V and J ends lost 4 bases and 6 bases respectively, with 13 bases between them. The V gene's germline CDR1 is SEHNR and CDR2 FQNEAQ (reference sequence). This receptor was identified in a woman aged 80 or over with active or convalescent COVID-19. Sequencing was performed on peripheral blood. The chain combines TRBV7-9 with TRBJ2-1; a possible D gene is TRBD2 (6 bases). The DNA of the CDR3 is TGTGCCAGCAGCTCCGCGGGGTTAGGCAATGAGCAGTTCTTC. This encodes CASSSAGLGNEQFF.